One T cell receptor beta chain is described in this entry. Only one count was recorded for this clone. Its antigen target is currently unknown. No base quality information exists; no much larger clone differs at one position. Patients with autoimmune disease history or receiving systemic immunosuppression were excluded from the trial. In every dose cohort, peripheral blood was drawn for TCR sequencing at baseline, cycle 4 day 1, and cycle 7 day 1. Samples were obtained from an open-label, multicenter, first-in-human phase I dose-escalation trial of ivuxolimab. Adults with locally advanced or metastatic melanoma, renal cell carcinoma, hepatocellular carcinoma or head and neck squamous cell carcinoma were enrolled in the trial. Before TCR sequencing, CD4+ and CD8+ T cells were separately sorted from peripheral blood. Genomic DNA was extracted from sorted cells for sequencing of the TCRbeta CDR3 region. TCRbeta CDR3 regions were sequenced using the immunoSEQ Assay. Entries here come from immuneACCESS through TCRdb and include only in-frame sequences with V and J called. Some clones fail to appear in such tables; in the studies checked, an unresolved V gene covers under half of the shortfall, and the cause of the remainder is unknown. This sample comprises roughly 93,000 clones, roughly 80% of them detected only once. The ten largest account for approximately 5% of the sample.

The sample belongs to a study of OX40 agonist ivuxolimab in advanced cancers. About the full investigation: The costimulatory receptor OX40 (CD134) was targeted by ivuxolimab, a fully human IgG2 agonistic monoclonal antibody. Intravenous ivuxolimab was administered to patients every 2 weeks at six dose levels: 0.01, 0.1, 0.3, 1.5, 3 and 10 mg/kg. Of the approximately 50 patients in dose escalation, some 20 had hepatocellular carcinoma, approximately 15 had melanoma, 9 had renal cell carcinoma and 9 had head and neck cancer. The dose-escalation cohort was almost 85% male with a mean age of around 62 years, ranging from roughly 20 to 80. Patients were allowed to have had prior anti-PD-1, anti-PD-L1 or anti-CTLA-4 therapy, and approximately 41% of the dose-escalation patients had previously received checkpoint inhibitors. Three dose-escalation patients achieved partial responses, one with hepatocellular carcinoma and two with cutaneous melanoma. Peripheral TCRbeta sequencing aimed to test whether ivuxolimab altered TCR sequence diversity and caused clonal T-cell expansion. The paper reports the monotherapy dose-escalation portion (N of about 47 patients) of the phase I ivuxolimab trial.

V is cut back by 8 bases and J by 4 bases, with 5 bases in the junction unmatched. The CDR3, from cysteine to phenylalanine, totals 13 residues. Left in the record is the CDR3 DNA by itself, 39 bases read in frame from the first base. Reading the germline V gene gives CDR1 MNHNS and CDR2 SASEGT. On the study overall, not on this receptor specifically: Which antigens the clonally expanded peripheral T cells were specific for was not determined. At doses from 0.1 to 3.0 mg/kg, clonal expansion was seen in both CD4+ and CD8+ blood T cells between baseline and week 6. Partial responders in the 0.1-3.0 mg/kg groups had among the lowest normalized peripheral clonal expansion, especially among CD8+ T cells. Low levels of normalized T-cell clonal expansion were also seen in some patients who did not respond. After ivuxolimab, more expanded clones were found on average in CD8+ T cells than in CD4+ T cells.

The sequence came from an adult with an advanced solid tumor such as melanoma, head and neck, liver or kidney cancer. The chain links TRBV6-1 with TRBJ2-7; 10 nucleotides in the junction match TRBD1. The source material was CD4+ or CD8+ T cells sorted from blood, sampled in a trial of the OX40 agonist ivuxolimab. CDR3 protein: CASGPGQGYEQYF. The nucleotides read TGTGCCAGCGGACCGGGACAGGGGTACGAGCAGTACTTC.